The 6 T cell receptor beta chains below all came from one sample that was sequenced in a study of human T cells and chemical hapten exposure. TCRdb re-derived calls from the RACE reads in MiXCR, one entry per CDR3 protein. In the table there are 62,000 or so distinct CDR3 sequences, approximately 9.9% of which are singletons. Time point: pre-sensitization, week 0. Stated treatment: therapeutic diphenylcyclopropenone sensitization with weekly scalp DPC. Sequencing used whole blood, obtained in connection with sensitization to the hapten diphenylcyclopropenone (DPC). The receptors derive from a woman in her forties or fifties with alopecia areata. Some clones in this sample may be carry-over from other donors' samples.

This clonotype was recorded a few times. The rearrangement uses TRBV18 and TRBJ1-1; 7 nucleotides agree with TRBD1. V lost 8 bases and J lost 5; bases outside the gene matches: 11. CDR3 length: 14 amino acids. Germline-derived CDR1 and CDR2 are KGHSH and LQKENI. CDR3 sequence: CASGIRQGGTEAFF. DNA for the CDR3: TGTGCCAGCGGGATAAGACAGGGAGGGACTGAAGCTTTCTTT.

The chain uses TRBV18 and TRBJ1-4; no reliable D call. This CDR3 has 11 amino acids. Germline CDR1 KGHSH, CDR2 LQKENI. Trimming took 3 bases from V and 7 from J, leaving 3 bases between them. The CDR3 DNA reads TGTGCCAGCTCACCGGGTGAAAAACTGTTTTTT. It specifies CASSPGEKLFF.

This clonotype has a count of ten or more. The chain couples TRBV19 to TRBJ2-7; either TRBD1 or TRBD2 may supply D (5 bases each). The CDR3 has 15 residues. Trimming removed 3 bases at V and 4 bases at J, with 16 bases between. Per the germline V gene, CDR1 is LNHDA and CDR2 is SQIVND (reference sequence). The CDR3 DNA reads TGTGCCAGTAGTATCTCGGGACCCCGGGGTTACGAGCAGTACTTC. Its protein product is CASSISGPRGYEQYF.

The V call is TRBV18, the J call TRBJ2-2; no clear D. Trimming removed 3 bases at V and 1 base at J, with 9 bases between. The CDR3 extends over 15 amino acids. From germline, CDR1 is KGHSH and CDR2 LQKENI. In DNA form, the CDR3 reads TGTGCCAGCTCACCCGACACGCTGAACACCGGGGAGCTGTTTTTT. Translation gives CASSPDTLNTGELFF.

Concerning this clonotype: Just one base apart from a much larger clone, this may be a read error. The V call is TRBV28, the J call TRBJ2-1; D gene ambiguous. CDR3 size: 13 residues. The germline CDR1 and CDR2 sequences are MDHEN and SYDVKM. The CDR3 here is CASSLRSYNEQSF. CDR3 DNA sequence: TGTGCCAGCAGTTTAAGGTCCTACAATGAGCAGTCCTTC.

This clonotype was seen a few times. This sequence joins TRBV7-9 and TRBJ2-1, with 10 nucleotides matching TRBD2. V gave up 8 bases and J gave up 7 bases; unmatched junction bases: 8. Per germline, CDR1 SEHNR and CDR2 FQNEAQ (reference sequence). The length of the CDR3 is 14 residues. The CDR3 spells CASVLAGALNEQFF. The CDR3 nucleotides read TGTGCCAGCGTTCTAGCGGGAGCCCTAAATGAGCAGTTCTTC.